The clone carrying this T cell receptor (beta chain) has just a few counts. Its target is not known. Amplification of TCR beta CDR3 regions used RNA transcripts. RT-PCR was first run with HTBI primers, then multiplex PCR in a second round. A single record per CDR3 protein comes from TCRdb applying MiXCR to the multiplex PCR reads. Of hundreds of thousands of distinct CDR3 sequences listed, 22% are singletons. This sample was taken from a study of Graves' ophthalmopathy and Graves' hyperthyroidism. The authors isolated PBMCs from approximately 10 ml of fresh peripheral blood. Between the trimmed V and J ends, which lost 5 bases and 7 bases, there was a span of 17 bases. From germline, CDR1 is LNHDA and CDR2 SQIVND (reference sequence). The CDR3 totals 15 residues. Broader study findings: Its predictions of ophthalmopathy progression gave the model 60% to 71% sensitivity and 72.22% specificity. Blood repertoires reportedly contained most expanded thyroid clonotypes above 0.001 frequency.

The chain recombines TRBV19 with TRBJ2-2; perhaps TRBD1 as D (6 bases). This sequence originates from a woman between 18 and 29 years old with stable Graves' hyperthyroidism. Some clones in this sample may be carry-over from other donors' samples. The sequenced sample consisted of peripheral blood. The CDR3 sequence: CASSQHRDLDGELFF. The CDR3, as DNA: TGTGCCAGTAGTCAACACAGGGATCTCGACGGGGAGCTGTTTTTT.